A single sample is the source of the 27 T cell receptor beta chains below, sequenced in a study of neurological immune-mediated disorders. TCRdb fed the 5' RACE reads into MiXCR, producing one record per CDR3 protein. The table includes about 60,000 distinct CDR3 sequences, 3% to 4% detected once. Input material: PBMCs. These receptor sequences come from a woman aged 55-69 years with multiple sclerosis.

This clonotype came up many times. This chain joins TRBV7-7 and TRBJ2-5, with D perhaps TRBD2 (7 bases). V lost 5 bases and J lost 4, with 17 bases in between. The CDR3 contains 15 residues. CDR1 SSHAT and CDR2 FNYEAQ come from the germline V gene (reference sequence). The CDR3 spells CASSLWGGVGETQYF. CDR3 DNA: TGTGCCAGCAGCCTGTGGGGGGGCGTAGGAGAGACCCAGTACTTC. Full variable domain (remainder filled in from reference TRBV7-7 and TRBJ2-5): GAGVSQSPRYKVTKRGQDVTLRCDPISSHATLYWYQQALGQGPEFLTYFNYEAQPDKSGLPSDRFSAERPEGSISTLTIQRTEQRDSAMYRCASSLWGGVGETQYFGPGTRLLVL.

There are many counts of this clonotype. The V and J genes are TRBV24-1 and TRBJ2-1, with 7 bases matching TRBD1. The CDR3 has 15 amino acids. Germline CDR1 reads KGHDR; CDR2 reads SFDVKD. J was trimmed by 8 bases and V by 7 bases; bases with no gene match: 13. CDR3 DNA: TGTGCCACCAGCTCCGCCGGGACAGAATTCCATGAGCAGTTCTTC. Translating gives CATSSAGTEFHEQFF.

This clonotype was found many times. The V call is TRBV20-1, the J call TRBJ2-1, with TRBD1 matching 7 bases. This CDR3 region has 15 residues. Germline loops: CDR1 DFQATT, CDR2 SNEGSKA (reference sequence). With V trimmed by 5 bases and J by 4 bases, 11 bases remained unmatched. The CDR3 sequence: CSAAAGRGPYNEQFF. DNA for the CDR3: TGCAGTGCTGCCGCCGGTAGGGGGCCGTACAATGAGCAGTTCTTC.

By frequency in the sample, this clonotype is medium-sized (0.01 to 0.1%). The CDR3 nucleotides are TGTGCCAGCAGCTCCCCACTAGCGGGAGGGCCCGATGAGCAGTTCTTC. Translated: CASSSPLAGGPDEQFF. This chain joins TRBV7-9 and TRBJ2-1; 13 bases agree with TRBD2. With 4 bases clipped from V and 8 bases from J, the junction kept 8 bases outside the gene matches. Germline lookup yields CDR1 SEHNR and CDR2 FQNEAQ (reference sequence). The CDR3 runs to 16 residues.

This clonotype was detected ten times or more. CDR3 region: CASSLRHRNTEAFF. The CDR3 nucleotides read TGTGCCAGCAGTTTAAGACATAGGAACACTGAAGCTTTCTTT. The V and J genes are TRBV12-3 or TRBV12-4 and TRBJ1-1; no clear D gene. The V end lost 2 bases, the J end lost 1 base, and 8 bases lay between the germline ends. The CDR3 runs to 14 residues.

In its sample, this clonotype was seen many times. The gene calls are TRBV12-3 or TRBV12-4 and TRBJ1-5, with TRBD1 identical over 8 bases. Trimming at V came to 6 bases and at J to 6 bases, leaving 4 bases not matched to a gene. The CDR3 extends over 13 amino acids. The CDR3 spells CASSRQGSQPQHF. The CDR3 nucleotides read TGTGCCAGCAGCCGACAGGGGAGTCAGCCCCAGCATTTT.

This clonotype has ten or more counts. The chain is built from TRBV5-1 and TRBJ2-2; D is unresolved. Trimming removed 4 bases from V and 5 bases from J, with 18 bases in between. The CDR3 is made up of 16 amino acids. Looked up from germline, CDR1 is SGHRS and CDR2 is YFSETQ. In DNA, the CDR3 is TGCGCCAGCAGCCCCCGTCGCGCAGGTTTGACCGGGGAGCTGTTTTTT. It translates to CASSPRRAGLTGELFF.

Points on this clonotype: This may be a read error, as it is one base from a much larger clone. The conserved phenylalanine or tryptophan normally closing the CDR3 is absent here, so this likely arose from a read error. The chain joins TRBV7-2 to TRBJ2-7; D unresolved. Germline lookup yields CDR1 SGHTA and CDR2 FQGNSA. There are 15 residues in the CDR3. Trimming left V 1 base short and J 0 bases short, with 10 bases between. CDR3 bases: TGTGCCAGCAGCTTAGTGCTTAGCCGCTCCTACGAGCAGTACATC. Its translation: CASSLVLSRSYEQYI.

This clonotype was observed many times. The V and J genes are TRBV12-3 or TRBV12-4 and TRBJ2-1; D is tentatively TRBD1 or TRBD2 (6 bases each). Trimming stripped 3 bases from V and 5 bases from J, with 11 bases between. The length of the CDR3 is 14 residues. The CDR3: CASSFWGAHNEQFF. The CDR3, as DNA: TGTGCCAGCAGTTTCTGGGGGGCCCACAATGAGCAGTTCTTC.

This clonotype occurred many times. This chain joins TRBV20-1 and TRBJ1-1; maybe TRBD1 (5 bases). Trimming shortened V by 5 bases and J by 8 bases, and 18 bases separated the two germline ends. This CDR3 has 13 amino acids. Germline V CDR1 and CDR2: DFQATT, SNEGSKA (reference sequence). The CDR3: CSAAPTVEREAFF. For the CDR3, the DNA is TGCAGTGCTGCCCCGACAGTGGAACGGGAAGCTTTCTTT.

This clonotype has just a few counts. J is TRBJ2-1 and V is TRBV2, with D perhaps TRBD1 (6 bases). This CDR3 has 15 residues. V lost 11 bases to trimming and J lost 0 bases, with 17 bases between them. In germline, CDR1 is SNHLY, CDR2 FYNNEI. CDR3 region: CAGNREVSSYNEQFF. In DNA, the CDR3 is TGTGCCGGAAACAGGGAAGTGAGCTCCTACAATGAGCAGTTCTTC.

In its sample, this clonotype was seen many times. This chain links TRBV20-1 with TRBJ2-1; D unresolved. The CDR3 spans 14 residues. Germline lookup yields CDR1 DFQATT and CDR2 SNEGSKA (reference sequence). V was clipped by 0 bases and J by 4 bases, with 10 bases between them. The CDR3 coding sequence is TGCAGTGCTAGAGATCAGAAAAGATACAATGAGCAGTTCTTC. It encodes CSARDQKRYNEQFF.

This clonotype was seen many times. The J gene is TRBJ1-4, the V gene TRBV20-1; D gene uncertain. The CDR3 runs to 15 residues. The V and J ends lost 0 bases and 4 bases respectively, with 12 bases between them. Germline-derived CDR1 and CDR2 are DFQATT and SNEGSKA (reference sequence). The CDR3 bases are TGCAGTGCTAGAGATACATCAAGAAATAATGAAAAACTGTTTTTT. This gives the protein CSARDTSRNNEKLFF.

This clonotype was detected many times. The chain has TRBV11-2 and TRBJ2-6, with 9 bases lining up with TRBD1. The V gene's germline CDR1 is SGHAT and CDR2 FQNNGV. With V trimmed by 4 bases and J by 0 bases, 7 bases remained unmatched. There are 18 residues in the CDR3. In nucleotides, the CDR3 is TGTGCCAGCAGCTCACTAAGGACAGGGGACTCTGGGGCCAACGTCCTGACTTTC. This codes for CASSSLRTGDSGANVLTF. The full variable domain, rest sourced from reference TRBV11-2 and TRBJ2-6, is EAGVAQSPRYKIIEKRQSVAFWCNPISGHATLYWYQQILGQGPKLLIQFQNNGVVDDSQLPKDRFSAERLKGVDSTLKIQPAKLEDSAVYLCASSSLRTGDSGANVLTFGAGSRLTVL.

This clonotype was counted ten times or more. This chain joins TRBV6-6 and TRBJ1-4, with D unresolved. The V gene's germline CDR1 is MNHNY and CDR2 SVGAGI (reference sequence). Trimming left V 5 bases short and J 7 bases short, with 17 bases between. The CDR3 has 15 residues. The DNA of the CDR3 is TGTGCCAGCAGTCGAGAGCCAGCACGAGGTGAAAAACTGTTTTTT. Translated, it gives CASSREPARGEKLFF.

This clonotype was seen at least ten times. This chain links TRBV6-1 with TRBJ1-1, with TRBD1 identical over 7 bases. CDR3 length equals 19 residues. The V segment lost 3 bases and the J segment 2 bases; nucleotides outside the gene matches: 18. Germline CDR1 is MNHNS and CDR2 is SASEGT. The CDR3 DNA follows: TGTGCCAGCAGTGAGTATCCCCCTACGACAGGGTTGAGAAACACTGAAGCTTTCTTT. It translates to CASSEYPPTTGLRNTEAFF.

Many counts were recorded for this clonotype. The chain combines TRBV27 with TRBJ1-2; D gene unclear. The V end was cut by 2 bases, the J end by 4 bases, with 14 bases between. CDR1 and CDR2 (germline): MNHEY, SMNVEV (reference sequence). The CDR3 spans 15 residues. The CDR3 sequence: CASSLRVGLTYGYTF. CDR3 coding DNA: TGTGCCAGCAGTTTACGGGTGGGTTTGACCTATGGCTACACCTTC.

This clonotype was detected many times. This sequence joins TRBV4-1 and TRBJ1-5; weak D call: TRBD1 (6 bases). Germline assignment: CDR1 MGHRA and CDR2 YSYEKL. Trimming left V 0 bases short and J 7 bases short, with 13 bases between. The CDR3 consists of 15 residues. CDR3 in DNA: TGCGCCAGCAGCCAAGATAACAGGGTTTCGCAGCCCCAGCATTTT. Protein sequence: CASSQDNRVSQPQHF.

In its sample, this clonotype was seen many times. This chain connects TRBV20-1 to TRBJ2-1, with TRBD2 as a possible D gene (6 bases). The CDR3 length is 16 residues. In germline, CDR1 is DFQATT, CDR2 SNEGSKA (reference sequence). Trimming removed 3 bases from V and 0 bases from J, with 15 bases in between. The CDR3 reads CSASPSPTSSYNEQFF. DNA of the CDR3: TGCAGTGCTAGTCCATCCCCGACTAGCTCCTACAATGAGCAGTTCTTC.

This clonotype was detected ten times or more. The V call is TRBV12-3 or TRBV12-4, the J call TRBJ1-1; TRBD1 matches at 11 bases. This CDR3 region has 15 residues. Trimming removed 5 bases from V and 8 bases from J; junction bases left unmatched: 10. The CDR3 is CASSTRDRGDGEAFF. The CDR3 DNA reads as TGTGCCAGCAGTACAAGGGACAGGGGGGATGGGGAAGCTTTCTTT.

Of note for this clonotype: This may stem from a read error, because a much larger clone lies one nucleotide away. The gene calls are TRBV15 and TRBJ1-6, with D hard to call. CDR1 is LNHNV, CDR2 YYDKDF, per germline (reference sequence). V lost 0 bases and J lost 18, with 12 bases in between. The length of the CDR3 is 12 residues. CDR3 amino acids: CATSRDRGKPHF. The CDR3 coding sequence is TGTGCCACCAGCAGAGATAGAGGGAAACCCCACTTT.

This clonotype was seen ten or more times. This rearrangement joins TRBV12-3 or TRBV12-4 to TRBJ1-2; D uncertain. The CDR3 loop spans 15 amino acids. V was cut by 5 bases and J by 4 bases, with 17 bases left in between. The CDR3 region is CASSATGRNTYGYTF. The CDR3 nucleotides read TGTGCCAGCAGTGCCACCGGACGCAATACCTATGGCTACACCTTC.

The gene calls are TRBV20-1 and TRBJ2-7, with D perhaps TRBD2 (5 bases). Looked up from germline, CDR1 is DFQATT and CDR2 is SNEGSKA (reference sequence). The V end lost 5 bases, the J end lost 3 bases, and 11 bases lay between the germline ends. The CDR3 spans 12 residues. CDR3 region: CSARRSLYEQYF. The CDR3 DNA is TGCAGTGCTCGGAGGTCCCTCTACGAGCAGTACTTC.

This clonotype came up many times. This chain connects TRBV29-1 to TRBJ2-1; D might be TRBD2 (6 bases). The V gene's germline CDR1 is SQVTM and CDR2 ANQGSEA. CDR3 size: 14 residues. The ends were cut back, 6 bases at V and 0 bases at J, with 12 bases in the middle. The CDR3 spells CSVKRGGSYNEQFF. The CDR3 DNA is TGCAGCGTCAAAAGGGGAGGCTCCTACAATGAGCAGTTCTTC.

By share of the sample, this clonotype is medium-sized. This sequence joins TRBV20-1 and TRBJ2-1, with 11 bases matching TRBD2. This CDR3 comprises 14 residues. Germline V gives CDR1 DFQATT, CDR2 SNEGSKA (reference sequence). Unmatched junction bases numbered 2, after V lost 3 bases and J lost 4 bases. In DNA, the CDR3 is TGCAGTGCTAGGGGACTAGCGGATTACAATGAGCAGTTCTTC. Translation: CSARGLADYNEQFF.

In this sample, this clonotype turned up many times. V is TRBV5-1 and J is TRBJ2-3; D may be TRBD1 or TRBD2 (6 bases each). The CDR3 sequence is 14 residues long. Between the trimmed V and J ends, which lost 4 bases and 3 bases, there was a span of 12 bases. In germline, CDR1 is SGHRS, CDR2 YFSETQ. This chain's CDR3 is CASSPTGATDTQYF. As DNA, the CDR3 is TGCGCCAGCAGCCCAACGGGGGCTACAGATACGCAGTATTTT. The full variable domain, completed using reference TRBV5-1 and TRBJ2-3, is KAGVTQTPRYLIKTRGQQVTLSCSPISGHRSVSWYQQTPGQGLQFLFEYFSETQRNKGNFPGRFSGRQFSNSRSEMNVSTLELGDSALYLCASSPTGATDTQYFGPGTRLTVL.

This clonotype occurred many times. The rearrangement joins TRBV7-9 to TRBJ1-1; D uncertain. V was cut by 5 bases and J by 0 bases, with 10 bases left in between. Looked up from germline, CDR1 is SEHNR and CDR2 is FQNEAQ (reference sequence). The CDR3 totals 14 residues. The CDR3 here is CASSTLTMNTEAFF. CDR3 sequence (DNA): TGTGCCAGCAGCACACTAACTATGAACACTGAAGCTTTCTTT.